Shown below are 20 T cell receptor beta chains from a single sample sequenced in a study of Graves' ophthalmopathy and Graves' hyperthyroidism. Investigators amplified TCR beta CDR3 regions from RNA transcripts. The library came from an HTBI-primed first-round RT-PCR and a second-round multiplex PCR. TCRdb recomputed calls from the multiplex PCR reads with MiXCR, one row per CDR3 protein. Here the sample spans approximately 480,000 distinct CDR3 sequences, around an eighth being singletons. The sample consisted of blood. These TCRs come from a woman under 40 with Graves' ophthalmopathy.

Notes on this clonotype: Because it lacks the conserved phenylalanine or tryptophan at the end, this CDR3 is likely a read error. The DNA is omitted, as the CDR3 cannot be located on it reliably, and the CDR3 follows TCRdb's listing. The chain couples TRBV6-1 to TRBJ1-1. Ends included, the CDR3 has 15 residues. Germline V CDR1 and CDR2: MNHNS, SASEGT. CDR3 region: CASSEEMLMNTEACL.

This clonotype occurred many times. DNA for the CDR3: TGTGCCAGCAGCCAGAACAGAAACACCGGGGAGCTGTTTTTT. The encoded protein is CASSQNRNTGELFF. The chain uses TRBV16 and TRBJ2-2; D uncertain. Trimming cost V 3 bases and J 2 bases, with 7 bases left between them. Germline loops: CDR1 KGHSY, CDR2 FQNENV. The length of the CDR3 is 14 residues.

This clonotype came up many times. The rearrangement links TRBV6-1 to TRBJ1-2; D is possibly TRBD1 (5 bases). The CDR3 is made up of 14 amino acids. With 5 bases removed from V and 3 bases from J, the gap between germline ends came to 13 bases. Germline-derived CDR1 and CDR2 are MNHNS and SASEGT. This CDR3 reads CASSPRDGYYGYTF. CDR3 nucleotide sequence: TGTGCCAGCAGTCCCCGGGACGGATACTATGGCTACACCTTC.

With respect to this clonotype: This may come from a read error, since a much larger clone is one base off. The missing conserved phenylalanine or tryptophan at the end of this CDR3 makes a read error likely. This rearrangement joins TRBV6-1 to TRBJ2-7; TRBD1 agrees at 10 bases. This CDR3 is 13 amino acids long. Germline-derived CDR1 and CDR2 are MNHNS and SASEGT. The CDR3 sequence: CATSDRGRREQYL. In DNA, the CDR3 is TGTGCCACCAGTGACAGGGGGCGACGCGAGCAGTACCTC.

This clonotype appeared a few times. The genes are TRBV14 and TRBJ1-6, with D maybe TRBD1 (5 bases). Germline loops: CDR1 SGHDN, CDR2 FVKESK. This CDR3 contains 18 residues. V dropped 4 bases and J dropped 7 bases, with 23 bases sitting between them. The CDR3 region is CASSRPHPPGFLNSPLHF. CDR3 in DNA: TGTGCCAGCAGCCGACCGCACCCCCCAGGGTTCCTAAATTCACCCCTCCACTTT.

In this sample, this clonotype turned up many times. This chain connects TRBV28 to TRBJ2-5; D not certain. V gave up 5 bases and J gave up 1 base, with 11 bases separating them. The CDR3 loop spans 14 amino acids. CDR1 MDHEN and CDR2 SYDVKM come from the germline V gene. The CDR3 is CASSPHGTQETQYF. In DNA form, the CDR3 reads TGTGCCAGCAGTCCCCACGGCACCCAAGAGACCCAGTACTTC.

This clonotype appeared many times. The V and J genes are TRBV11-2 and TRBJ1-5; D call uncertain. The CDR3 runs to 14 residues. Germline V gene data show CDR1 as SGHAT and CDR2 as FQNNGV. V was shortened by 6 bases and J by 0 bases, with 9 bases between the two germline ends. The CDR3 is CASSLDGSNQPQHF. The DNA for the CDR3 is TGTGCCAGCAGTCTCGACGGTAGCAATCAGCCCCAGCATTTT.

This clonotype was detected many times. The chain has TRBV5-1 and TRBJ2-7; D might be TRBD1 (6 bases). CDR1 and CDR2 (germline): SGHRS, YFSETQ. Trimming took 2 bases from V and 1 from J, leaving 13 bases between them. CDR3 length: 15 amino acids. The CDR3 region has the DNA TGCGCCAGCAGCTTCGGGACATCCCTATCCTACGAGCAGTACTTC. Encoded protein: CASSFGTSLSYEQYF.

This clonotype was seen many times. The CDR3 sequence: CASSSPGPNSPLHF. CDR3 DNA sequence: TGTGCCAGCAGTTCCCCCGGACCTAATTCACCCCTCCACTTT. The chain joins TRBV27 to TRBJ1-6; D remains unclear. The CDR3 is 14 residues long. Germline V CDR1 and CDR2: MNHEY, SMNVEV (reference sequence). V lost 4 bases to trimming and J lost 6 bases, with 10 bases between them.

With regard to this clonotype: A clone one base away is much larger, so this may be a read error. The chain links TRBV11-2 to TRBJ2-7; D unresolved. This CDR3 region has 13 residues. Germline CDR1 reads SGHAT; CDR2 reads FQNNGV. In nucleotides, the CDR3 is TGTGCCAGCAGCTTAGCACCTACCTACGAGCAGCACTTC. It encodes CASSLAPTYEQHF.

The rearrangement joins TRBV5-6 to TRBJ2-2, with TRBD1 identical over 10 bases. Germline lookup yields CDR1 SGHDT and CDR2 YYEEEE. CDR3 length: 18 residues. Unmatched junction bases numbered 8, after V lost 3 bases and J lost 0 bases. Here the CDR3 reads CASSSGTGVPSNTGELFF. The CDR3 DNA sequence: TGTGCCAGCAGCTCCGGGACAGGGGTCCCTTCGAACACCGGGGAGCTGTTTTTT.

This clonotype appeared a few times. V and J are TRBV7-8 and TRBJ2-7; D possibly corresponds to TRBD1 (5 bases). Per the germline V gene, CDR1 is SGHVS and CDR2 is FQNEAQ. This CDR3 is 16 amino acids long. Trimming cost V 1 base and J 0 bases, with 13 bases left between them. This chain's CDR3 is CASSLEGLPLSYEQYF. The CDR3, as DNA: TGTGCCAGCAGCTTAGAGGGGCTCCCTCTCTCCTACGAGCAGTACTTC.

The chain combines TRBV7-8 with TRBJ1-6; no clear D gene. The CDR3 is 15 residues long. The germline V and J ends were trimmed by 1 base and 9 bases, with 13 bases remaining between them. The germline V gene has CDR1 SGHVS and CDR2 FQNEAQ. The CDR3 DNA is TGTGCCAGCAGCTTAGAGAGCCGGGGAGGTTCACCCCTCCACTTT. The encoded protein is CASSLESRGGSPLHF.

This clonotype was picked up many times. The CDR3 region is CATSRDKGANFYGYTF. In DNA form, the CDR3 reads TGTGCCACCAGCAGAGATAAGGGGGCCAACTTCTATGGCTACACCTTC. The chain joins TRBV15 to TRBJ1-2, with 7 bases aligning to TRBD1. CDR1 LNHNV and CDR2 YYDKDF come from the germline V gene (reference sequence). This CDR3 region has 16 residues. V lost 0 bases and J lost 4; bases outside the gene matches: 8.

There are a few counts of this clonotype. The genes are TRBV30 and TRBJ2-7; 7 bases line up with TRBD1. The CDR3 contains 12 residues. The V gene's germline CDR1 is GTSNPN and CDR2 SVGIG (reference sequence). Losses at the gene ends were 5 bases for V and 2 bases for J; bases not matched to a gene: 3. The CDR3 is CAWGDSTYEQYF. The CDR3, as DNA: TGTGCCTGGGGGGACAGTACCTACGAGCAGTACTTC.

This clonotype was seen repeatedly, ten times or more. V is TRBV20-1 and J is TRBJ1-1, with D possibly TRBD1 on 5 matching bases. Trimming removed 5 bases from V and 4 bases from J, with 14 bases in between. CDR3 length: 13 residues. The germline V gene has CDR1 DFQATT and CDR2 SNEGSKA (reference sequence). The CDR3, as DNA: TGCAGTGCTCGTTTGGGGGGGGGCACTGAAGCTTTCTTT. Encoded protein: CSARLGGGTEAFF.

The sample holds many counts of this clonotype. This rearrangement joins TRBV6-1 to TRBJ1-5; D not certain. Trimming pared 2 bases from V and 3 bases from J, leaving 8 bases between. CDR1 and CDR2 (germline): MNHNS, SASEGT. CDR3 length: 14 residues. As DNA, the CDR3 is TGTGCCAGCAGTGAACCAGGCCTCAATCAGCCCCAGCATTTT. Translating it yields CASSEPGLNQPQHF.

This clonotype was observed many times. The J gene is TRBJ1-2, the V gene TRBV4-1; TRBD1 is a possible D gene (6 bases). V lost 7 bases, J lost 4 bases, and 19 bases lay in between. This CDR3 is 15 amino acids long. Germline V gene data show CDR1 as MGHRA and CDR2 as YSYEKL. Here the CDR3 reads CASTTRAGEGYGYTF. DNA for the CDR3: TGCGCCAGCACCACGAGGGCAGGGGAAGGCTATGGCTACACCTTC.

This clonotype was detected only a few times. The chain combines TRBV12-3 or TRBV12-4 with TRBJ1-5; maybe TRBD1 (5 bases). The V end lost 4 bases, the J end lost 6 bases, and 10 bases lay between the germline ends. CDR3 length: 13 amino acids. The CDR3 DNA follows: TGTGCCAGCAGTTGGGGAGGGACTCAGCCCCAGCATTTT. Translation gives CASSWGGTQPQHF.

This clonotype was seen a handful of times. The V and J genes are TRBV9 and TRBJ2-7; 13 bases fit TRBD2. In germline, CDR1 is SGDLS, CDR2 YYNGEE. V lost 4 bases and J lost 4; bases outside the gene matches: 8. The CDR3 has 16 amino acids. The CDR3 DNA sequence: TGTGCCAGCAGCACGCGCCCGACTAGCGGGGGGTACGAGCAGTACTTC. Protein sequence: CASSTRPTSGGYEQYF.